Shown below are 18 T cell receptor beta chains from a single sample sequenced in a study of regulatory T cells in long-lasting Graves disease. Specified time point: persistent/refractory GD, antithyroid drugs over 5 years with positive TRAb. RNA extracted from PBMCs served as the sequencing template. Arm-PCR of CDR3 regions and iRepertoire HTBI primers were used to build TCR beta libraries. Via MiXCR, TCRdb re-called the multiplex PCR reads, giving one row per CDR3 protein. The sample has about 660,000 distinct CDR3 sequences; around 30% are singletons. The specimen comprised peripheral blood mononuclear cells (PBMCs), sampled when the disease was refractory, from a patient treated with antithyroid drugs. The receptors derive from a female donor with Graves disease.

This rearrangement joins TRBV28 to TRBJ1-6; no clear D. V dropped 0 bases and J dropped 0 bases, with 9 bases sitting between them. Germline lookup yields CDR1 MDHEN and CDR2 SYDVKM. This CDR3 has 17 residues. The CDR3 DNA is TGTGCCAGCAGTTTATGGTCAGGTAGCTCCTATAATTCACCCCTCCACTTT. Amino acids: CASSLWSGSSYNSPLHF. The complete variable domain, with remaining parts taken from reference TRBV28 and TRBJ1-6, reads DVKVTQSSRYLVKRTGEKVFLECVQDMDHENMFWYRQDPGLGLRLIYFSYDVKMKEKGDIPEGYSVSREKKERFSLILESASTNQTSMYLCASSLWSGSSYNSPLHFGNGTRLTVT.

The V gene is TRBV18, the J gene TRBJ2-4; D may be TRBD1 (5 bases). Germline CDR1 reads KGHSH; CDR2 reads LQKENI. Between the trimmed V and J ends, which lost 3 bases and 6 bases, there was a span of 18 bases. This CDR3 is 16 amino acids long. The CDR3 is CASSPPGQGPLNIQYF. DNA of the CDR3: TGTGCCAGCTCACCCCCTGGGCAGGGCCCATTAAACATTCAGTACTTC.

The chain recombines TRBV19 with TRBJ1-2, with 8 bases that match TRBD1. V shed 10 bases and J 6 bases; nucleotides not matched to a gene: 10. Per the germline V gene, CDR1 is LNHDA and CDR2 is SQIVND (reference sequence). The CDR3 consists of 13 residues. CDR3 in amino acids: CATTDRVIDGYTF. CDR3 nucleotides: TGTGCCACTACGGACAGGGTCATAGATGGCTACACCTTC. Full variable domain (rest looked up from reference TRBV19 and TRBJ1-2): DGGITQSPKYLFRKEGQNVTLSCEQNLNHDAMYWYRQDPGQGLRLIYYSQIVNDFQKGDIAEGYSVSREKKESFPLTVTSAQKNPTAFYLCATTDRVIDGYTFGSGTRLTVV.

The V gene is TRBV15, the J gene TRBJ2-4; 8 bases are shared with TRBD1. The J segment lost 9 bases and the V segment lost 8 bases, leaving 6 bases of the junction unmatched. The CDR3 sequence is 12 residues long. Germline V gene lookup returns CDR1 LNHNV and CDR2 YYDKDF (reference sequence). This chain's CDR3 is CATSGGGGIQYF. CDR3 nucleotides: TGTGCCACCTCAGGGGGCGGCGGCATTCAGTACTTC. Supplemented by reference TRBV15 and TRBJ2-4, the full variable domain reads DAMVIQNPRYQVTQFGKPVTLSCSQTLNHNVMYWYQQKSSQAPKLLFHYYDKDFNNEADTPDNFQSRRPNTSFCFLDIRSPGLGDTAMYLCATSGGGGIQYFGAGTRLSVL.

This clonotype was detected only a few times. The chain combines TRBV27 with TRBJ1-6, with D possibly being TRBD1 (5 bases). V lost 3 bases and J 5 bases, leaving 8 bases between the germline ends. The V gene's germline CDR1 is MNHEY and CDR2 SMNVEV (reference sequence). This CDR3 spans 14 amino acids. Written as DNA, the CDR3 is TGTGCCAGCAGTTTCCCAGGGAATAATTCACCCCTCCACTTT. This sequence encodes CASSFPGNNSPLHF.

This clonotype has only a few counts. The CDR3 bases are TGTGCCAGCAGCTTAAGTATCCAACGGCGGGGCTATGGCTACACCTTC. Protein sequence: CASSLSIQRRGYGYTF. This chain uses TRBV5-6 with TRBJ1-2; D is unclear. The CDR3 has 16 residues. V dropped 2 bases and J dropped 4 bases, with 18 bases sitting between them. Germline V gives CDR1 SGHDT, CDR2 YYEEEE. Full variable domain (missing parts from reference TRBV5-6 and TRBJ1-2): DAGVTQSPTHLIKTRGQQVTLRCSPKSGHDTVSWYQQALGQGPQFIFQYYEEEERQRGNFPDRFSGHQFPNYSSELNVNALLLGDSALYLCASSLSIQRRGYGYTFGSGTRLTVV.

The chain couples TRBV12-3 or TRBV12-4 to TRBJ2-7; TRBD1 agrees at 10 bases. The V segment lost 0 bases and the J segment 5 bases; nucleotides outside the gene matches: 10. The CDR3 contains 17 residues. CDR3 DNA: TGTGCCAGCAGTTTAGCCGGGTGGGGACAGGGGAAACACGAGCAGTACTTC. Translation gives CASSLAGWGQGKHEQYF.

The chain employs TRBV5-8 and TRBJ2-5; a possible D gene is TRBD2 (5 bases). The tail of the sequence fits TRBJ2-1 better, so the J call may be wrong. CDR1 and CDR2 (germline): SGHTS, YDEGEE. The length of the CDR3 is 15 residues. Written as DNA, the CDR3 is TGTGCCAGCAGCTTGGTGGTGGGAGTGGGCAATGAGCAGTTCTTC. This sequence encodes CASSLVVGVGNEQFF.

V gene TRBV7-9 combines with J gene TRBJ1-2, with no clear D. Trimming took off 1 base at V and 4 bases at J, with 13 bases between the two ends. CDR3 length: 15 amino acids. CDR1 and CDR2 (germline): SEHNR, FQNEAQ (reference sequence). The DNA of the CDR3 is TGTGCCAGCAGCTTAGGGTCCGGATCGGGCTATGGCTACACCTTC. Its translation: CASSLGSGSGYGYTF.

In DNA form, the CDR3 reads TGCAGTGCCCAGGGCGCGGAGGTGAACACTGAAGCTTTCTTT. It specifies CSAQGAEVNTEAFF. The rearrangement joins TRBV20-1 to TRBJ1-1; D possibly corresponds to TRBD1 (5 bases). CDR3 length equals 14 residues. Germline lookup yields CDR1 DFQATT and CDR2 SNEGSKA (reference sequence). V gave up 6 bases and J gave up 0 bases, with 14 bases separating them.

This clonotype was seen a handful of times. The CDR3 loop reads CAWSPSTGRYEKLFF. The CDR3 nucleotides are TGTGCCTGGAGTCCTTCGACAGGGAGATATGAAAAACTGTTTTTT. V gene TRBV30 combines with J gene TRBJ1-4, with 7 bases lining up with TRBD1. This CDR3 is built from 15 residues. V lost 2 bases, J lost 6 bases, and 9 bases stayed unmatched. Germline-derived CDR1 and CDR2 are GTSNPN and SVGIG (reference sequence). The whole variable domain, remainder taken from reference TRBV30 and TRBJ1-4, is SQTIHQWPATLVQPVGSPLSLECTVEGTSNPNLYWYRQAAGRGLQLLFYSVGIGQISSEVPQNLSASRPQDRQFILSSKKLLLSDSGFYLCAWSPSTGRYEKLFFGSGTQLSVL.

The chain recombines TRBV5-1 with TRBJ2-7; 7 nucleotides agree with TRBD1. CDR1 SGHRS and CDR2 YFSETQ come from the germline V gene. The CDR3 is 15 amino acids. V shed 5 bases and J 3 bases; nucleotides not matched to a gene: 11. Written as DNA, the CDR3 is TGCGCCAGCAGGAAGACAGGGTTGAGCAACTACGAGCAGTACTTC. This codes for CASRKTGLSNYEQYF.

The J gene is TRBJ1-2, the V gene TRBV6-2 or TRBV6-3; 7 bases match TRBD1. V dropped 3 bases and J dropped 8; count of bases not matched to a gene: 12. This CDR3 comprises 15 residues. Germline assignment: CDR1 MNHEY and CDR2 SVGEGT. CDR3 region: CASSYTGQASKGYTF. As DNA, the CDR3 is TGTGCCAGCAGTTATACAGGACAGGCCTCTAAGGGCTACACCTTC.

Only a few counts were recorded for this clonotype. The J gene is TRBJ1-1, the V gene TRBV7-3, with 11 bases fitting TRBD1. Trimming removed 0 bases from V and 11 bases from J; junction bases left unmatched: 8. Per the germline V gene, CDR1 is SGHTA and CDR2 is FQGTGA. This CDR3 spans 15 amino acids. CDR3 sequence reads: CASSLTPGQGVEAFF. CDR3 in DNA: TGTGCCAGCAGCTTAACGCCGGGACAGGGGGTGGAGGCTTTCTTT.

This clonotype was seen more than once but under ten times. This rearrangement joins TRBV29-1 to TRBJ1-1; D may be TRBD1 (5 bases). The CDR3 runs 14 residues. CDR1 is SQVTM, CDR2 ANQGSEA, per germline. V was pared by 5 bases and J by 5 bases, with 18 bases between. CDR3 residues: CSVLVPGRRTEAFF. The CDR3 bases are TGCAGCGTTTTAGTACCGGGACGGAGAACTGAAGCTTTCTTT.

The rearrangement uses TRBV27 and TRBJ1-5, with D tentatively TRBD1 (5 bases). The CDR3 is 15 amino acids. Germline lookup yields CDR1 MNHEY and CDR2 SMNVEV (reference sequence). V gave up 3 bases and J gave up 0 bases, with 9 bases separating them. The CDR3 region has the DNA TGTGCCAGCAGTTTTAGGCAGGGTAGCAATCAGCCCCAGCATTTT. It translates to CASSFRQGSNQPQHF.

This clonotype was counted many times. Written as DNA, the CDR3 is TGTGCCAGCAGTTGGGTATCCGGGCGTGGGTTCGGGGAAGCTTTCTTT. This codes for CASSWVSGRGFGEAFF. This sequence joins TRBV12-3 or TRBV12-4 and TRBJ1-1; D is unresolved. Trimming cost V 4 bases and J 8 bases, with 23 bases left between them. The CDR3 length is 16 residues.

This clonotype was observed a handful of times. The V call is TRBV6-2 or TRBV6-3, the J call TRBJ2-2; 10 nucleotides align to TRBD1. The CDR3 is 15 amino acids. V dropped 6 bases and J dropped 6; count of bases not matched to a gene: 7. Germline V gene lookup returns CDR1 MNHEY and CDR2 SVGEGT. CDR3 sequence reads: CASRTGTGVAGELFF. The CDR3 region has the DNA TGTGCCAGCAGAACCGGGACAGGGGTGGCCGGGGAGCTGTTTTTT.